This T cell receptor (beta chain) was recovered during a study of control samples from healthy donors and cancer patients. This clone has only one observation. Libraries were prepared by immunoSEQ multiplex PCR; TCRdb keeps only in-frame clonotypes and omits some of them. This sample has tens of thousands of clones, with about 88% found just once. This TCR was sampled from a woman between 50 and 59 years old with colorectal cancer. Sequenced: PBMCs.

In DNA, the CDR3 is TGTGCCAGCAAAACAGGGGCTAGCACAGATACGCAGTATTTT. It translates to CASKTGASTDTQYF. J is TRBJ2-3 and V is TRBV7-8, with 7 bases fitting TRBD1. With 7 bases clipped from V and 0 bases from J, the junction kept 4 bases outside the gene matches. The CDR3 has 14 amino acids. The germline V gene has CDR1 SGHVS and CDR2 FQNEAQ. The full variable domain, with the rest looked up from reference TRBV7-8 and TRBJ2-3, is GAGVSQSPRYKVAKRGQDVALRCDPISGHVSLFWYQQALGQGPEFLTYFQNEAQLDKSGLPSDRFFAERPEGSVSTLKIQRTQQEDSAVYLCASKTGASTDTQYFGPGTRLTVL.